The clone carrying this T cell receptor beta chain was picked up many times. Its matching antigen is unknown. Unique molecular identifiers tagged the TCR beta cDNA libraries. Approximately 0.5 million cDNA molecules were recovered from an input of roughly 0.85 to 10 million T cells. TCRdb itself ran the PCR reads through MiXCR, one entry per CDR3 protein. The sample consists of a few hundred thousand distinct CDR3 sequences, 30% to 45% of them appearing once. The entry originates in a study of post-analysis software for immune sequencing data. Study overall: Clinical courses comprised relapsing-remitting, secondary progressive and progressive-relapsing multiple sclerosis.

The CDR3 covers 16 residues. The germline CDR1 and CDR2 sequences are SGDLS and YYNGEE. V dropped 4 bases and J dropped 2; count of bases not matched to a gene: 8. Study-level points and caveats: Those samples that were prepared in the same batch co-clustered strongly by F measure. Normalized Chao1 diversity was significantly lower in multiple sclerosis patients than in controls. The study found TRBV5-6, TRBV5-1 and TRBV20-1 among a few TRBV segments more frequent in patients than controls.

Sequencing was carried out using blood. The chain joins TRBV9 to TRBJ2-1, with 8 bases that match TRBD1. The origin of this receptor is a girl under 18 with multiple sclerosis. The CDR3 region is CASSQVGQGPYNEQFF. DNA for the CDR3: TGTGCCAGCAGCCAAGTAGGACAGGGACCCTACAATGAGCAGTTCTTC.